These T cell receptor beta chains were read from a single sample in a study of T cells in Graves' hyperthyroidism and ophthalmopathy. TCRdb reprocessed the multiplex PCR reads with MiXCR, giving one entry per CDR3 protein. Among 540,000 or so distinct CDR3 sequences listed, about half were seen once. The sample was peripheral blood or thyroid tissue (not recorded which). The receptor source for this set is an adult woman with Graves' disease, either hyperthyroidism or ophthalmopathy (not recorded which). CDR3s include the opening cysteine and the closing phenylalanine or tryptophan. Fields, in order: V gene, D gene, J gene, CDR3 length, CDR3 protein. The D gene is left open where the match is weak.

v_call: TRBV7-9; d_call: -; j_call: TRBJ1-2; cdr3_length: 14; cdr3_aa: CASSLGTFLYGYTF
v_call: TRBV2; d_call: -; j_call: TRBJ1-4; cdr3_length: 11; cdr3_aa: CATSVRKDLFF
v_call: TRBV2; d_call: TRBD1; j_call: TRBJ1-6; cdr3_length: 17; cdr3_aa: CASSERQGFSYNSPLHF
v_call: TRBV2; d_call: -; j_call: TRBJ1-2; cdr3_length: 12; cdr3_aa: CASSKDNYGYTF
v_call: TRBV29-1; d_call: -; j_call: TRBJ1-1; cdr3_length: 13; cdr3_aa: CSANWGQNTEAFF
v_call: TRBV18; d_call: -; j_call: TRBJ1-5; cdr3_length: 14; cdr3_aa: CASSPGAGYQPQHF
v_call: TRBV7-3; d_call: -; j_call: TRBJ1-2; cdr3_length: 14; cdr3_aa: CASSPSHVGGSHTF
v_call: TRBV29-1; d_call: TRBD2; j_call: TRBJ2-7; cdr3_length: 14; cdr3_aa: CSVGGLAGKYEQYF
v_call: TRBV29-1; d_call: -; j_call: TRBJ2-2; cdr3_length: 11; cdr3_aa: CSVPDAGELFF
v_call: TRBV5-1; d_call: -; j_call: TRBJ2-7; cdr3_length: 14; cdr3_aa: CASSNGAQIYEQYF
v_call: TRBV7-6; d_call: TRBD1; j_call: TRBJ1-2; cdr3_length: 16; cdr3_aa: CASSHGQGVPNYGYTF
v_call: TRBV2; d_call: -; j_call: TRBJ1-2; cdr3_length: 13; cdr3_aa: CASSEWANYGYTF
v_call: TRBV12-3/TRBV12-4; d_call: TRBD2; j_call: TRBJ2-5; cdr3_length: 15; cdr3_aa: CASSPLLANQETQYF
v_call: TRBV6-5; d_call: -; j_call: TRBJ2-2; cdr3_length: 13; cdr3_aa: CASSYSGPGELFF
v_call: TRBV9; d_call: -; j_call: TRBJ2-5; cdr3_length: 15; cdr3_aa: CASSVSPGRQETQYF
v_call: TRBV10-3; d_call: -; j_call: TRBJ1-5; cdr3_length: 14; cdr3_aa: CAISEGRGTQPQHF
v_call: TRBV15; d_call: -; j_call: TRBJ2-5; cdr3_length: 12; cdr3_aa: CATSRGTGTQYF
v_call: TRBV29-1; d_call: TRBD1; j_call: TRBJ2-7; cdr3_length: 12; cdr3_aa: CSVAGTGGRQYF
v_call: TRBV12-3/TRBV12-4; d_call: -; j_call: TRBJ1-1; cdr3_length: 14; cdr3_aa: CASSPTGPLGEAFF
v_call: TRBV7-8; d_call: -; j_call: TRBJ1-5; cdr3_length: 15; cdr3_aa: CASSPGRPSNQPQHF
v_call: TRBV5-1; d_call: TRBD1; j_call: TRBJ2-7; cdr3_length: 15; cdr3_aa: CASSGSGGRSYEQYF
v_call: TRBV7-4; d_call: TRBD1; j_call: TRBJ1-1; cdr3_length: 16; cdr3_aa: CASSRRVLGQGTEAFF
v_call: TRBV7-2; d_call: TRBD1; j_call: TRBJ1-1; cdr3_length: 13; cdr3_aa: CASSSGQGLGAFF
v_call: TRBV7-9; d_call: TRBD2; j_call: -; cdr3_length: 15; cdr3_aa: CASRRTSGSYNEQFF
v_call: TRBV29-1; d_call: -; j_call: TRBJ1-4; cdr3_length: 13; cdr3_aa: CSVLKGQSEKLFF
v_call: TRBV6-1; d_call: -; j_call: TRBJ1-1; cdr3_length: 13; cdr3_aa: CASSPVMNTEAFF
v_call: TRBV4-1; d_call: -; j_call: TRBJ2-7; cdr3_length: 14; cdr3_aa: CASSHLQGGYEQYF
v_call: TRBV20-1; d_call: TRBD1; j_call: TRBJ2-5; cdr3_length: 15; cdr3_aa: CSARASGGFQETQYF
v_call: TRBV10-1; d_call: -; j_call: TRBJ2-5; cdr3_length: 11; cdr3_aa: CASLNRETQYF
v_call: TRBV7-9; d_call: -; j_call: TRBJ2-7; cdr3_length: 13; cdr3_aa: CASSQQVPYEQYF
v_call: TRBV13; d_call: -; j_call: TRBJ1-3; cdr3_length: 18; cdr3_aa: CASSRPTTTGISGNTIYF
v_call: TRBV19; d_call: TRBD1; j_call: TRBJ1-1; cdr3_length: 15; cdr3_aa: CASSTSNNRGFEAFF
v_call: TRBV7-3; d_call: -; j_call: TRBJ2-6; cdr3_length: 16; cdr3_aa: CASSPSPGSGANVLTF
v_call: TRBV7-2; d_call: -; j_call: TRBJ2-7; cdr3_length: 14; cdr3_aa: CASSFPGDSYEQYF
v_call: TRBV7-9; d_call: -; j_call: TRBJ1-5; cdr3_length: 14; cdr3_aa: CASSLEHGSEPQHF
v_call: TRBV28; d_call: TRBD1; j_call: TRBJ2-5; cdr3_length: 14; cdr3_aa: CASSRGQGIETQYF
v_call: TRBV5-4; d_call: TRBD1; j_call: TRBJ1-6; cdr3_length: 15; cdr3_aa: CASSVGQGDLSPLHF
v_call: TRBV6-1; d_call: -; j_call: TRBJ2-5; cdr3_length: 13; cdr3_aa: CASSGGPLRTQYF
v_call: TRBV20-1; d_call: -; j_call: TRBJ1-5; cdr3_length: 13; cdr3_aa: CSASSGSNQPQHF
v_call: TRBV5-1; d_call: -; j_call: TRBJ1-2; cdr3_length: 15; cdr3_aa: CASSPDPGPNYGYTF
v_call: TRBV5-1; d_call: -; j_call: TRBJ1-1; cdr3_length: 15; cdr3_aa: CASSPDPGRRTEAFF
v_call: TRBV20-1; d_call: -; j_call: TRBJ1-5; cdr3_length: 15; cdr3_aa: CSARSPQRGNQPQHF
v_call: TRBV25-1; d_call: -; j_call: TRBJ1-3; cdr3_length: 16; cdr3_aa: CASSEVPSYSGNTIYF
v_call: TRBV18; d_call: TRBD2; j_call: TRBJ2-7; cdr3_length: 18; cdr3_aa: CASSRGVAGGESSYEQYF